A single sample gave rise to the 16 T cell receptor beta chains below, sequenced in a study of blood T cell repertoires in COVID-19. This table comes from immunoSEQ multiplex PCR, and its TCRdb copy is limited to in-frame clones, with some not included. The table includes 95,000 to 110,000 clones, roughly 85% detected once. Sequencing was performed on peripheral blood. These receptors came from a man aged 45 to 65 in a cohort sampled during active COVID-19.

This chain links TRBV6-5 with TRBJ1-1, with D possibly being TRBD1 (5 bases). V dropped 3 bases and J dropped 0 bases, with 8 bases sitting between them. The germline gives CDR1 MNHEY, CDR2 SVGAGI. This CDR3 is built from 14 residues. CDR3 in amino acids: CASSYTGLNTEAFF. In DNA form, the CDR3 reads TGTGCCAGCAGTTATACAGGCTTGAACACTGAAGCTTTCTTT.

J is TRBJ1-6 and V is TRBV10-3, with a possible D match to TRBD1 (5 bases). This CDR3 contains 14 residues. Trimming removed 4 bases at V and 7 bases at J, with 11 bases between. The germline V gene has CDR1 ENHRY and CDR2 SYGVKD. In nucleotides, the CDR3 is TGTGCCATCAGTGCGGGGGTTCGGAATTCACCCCTCCACTTT. As protein: CAISAGVRNSPLHF.

The V and J genes are TRBV7-9 and TRBJ2-3, with 8 positions matching TRBD1. Trimming at V came to 0 bases and at J to 1 base, leaving 0 bases not matched to a gene. Looked up from germline, CDR1 is SEHNR and CDR2 is FQNEAQ (reference sequence). The CDR3 has 15 residues. The CDR3 loop reads CASSLATGGTDTQYF. CDR3 sequence (DNA): TGTGCCAGCAGCTTAGCGACAGGGGGCACAGATACGCAGTATTTT.

V gene TRBV6-2 or TRBV6-3 combines with J gene TRBJ2-1, with TRBD2 matching over 9 bases. V shed 6 bases, J shed 5 bases, and the junction held 11 bases outside the gene matches. Germline V gene lookup returns CDR1 MNHEY and CDR2 SVGEGT. The length of the CDR3 is 16 residues. CDR3 region: CASSFLAGSVDNEQFF. In DNA form, the CDR3 reads TGTGCCAGCAGCTTCCTAGCGGGGAGTGTTGACAATGAGCAGTTCTTC.

This rearrangement joins TRBV28 to TRBJ1-6; D not certain. The germline CDR1 and CDR2 sequences are MDHEN and SYDVKM. The CDR3 spans 13 residues. V was clipped by 4 bases and J by 12 bases, with 13 bases between them. The CDR3 nucleotides read TGTGCCAGCAGTTCCCCAAACACGGGACCCCTCCACTTT. Amino acids: CASSSPNTGPLHF.

The V and J genes are TRBV6-4 and TRBJ2-6, with D possibly TRBD2 on 5 matching bases. V shed 0 bases and J shed 1 base, with 7 bases lying between them. This CDR3 contains 16 residues. CDR1 is MRHNA and CDR2 is SNTAGT in the germline V gene. The CDR3 DNA is TGTGCCAGCAGTGACTCCCCGGGGTCTGGGGCCAACGTCCTGACTTTC. Its protein is CASSDSPGSGANVLTF.

This clone was seen a few times. This chain links TRBV6-1 with TRBJ2-7; TRBD1 might be the D (5 bases). V lost 2 bases, J lost 0 bases, and 11 bases lay in between. This CDR3 spans 15 amino acids. Germline V gene sequence: CDR1 MNHNS, CDR2 SASEGT. CDR3 bases: TGTGCCAGCAGTGAAATGTCGACAGTCTCCTACGAGCAGTACTTC. It codes for CASSEMSTVSYEQYF.

The V and J genes are TRBV11-2 and TRBJ2-5, with 7 bases identical to TRBD1. Looked up from germline, CDR1 is SGHAT and CDR2 is FQNNGV. V shed 1 base, J shed 5 bases, and the junction held 7 bases outside the gene matches. The CDR3 has 15 residues. CDR3 loop: CASSLGGQSTETQYF. The CDR3 nucleotides are TGTGCCAGCAGCTTAGGGGGACAGAGTACTGAGACCCAGTACTTC.

This rearrangement joins TRBV5-1 to TRBJ2-2; TRBD2 is a possible D gene (6 bases). With 4 bases removed from V and 7 bases from J, the gap between germline ends came to 14 bases. This CDR3 contains 14 residues. Per germline, CDR1 SGHRS and CDR2 YFSETQ. CDR3 nucleotide sequence: TGCGCCAGCAGCCAGACCCCGCGGGACGGGGAGCTGTTTTTT. Amino acid sequence: CASSQTPRDGELFF.

This clone appeared a few times. The V gene is TRBV7-9, the J gene TRBJ1-1, with TRBD1 matching 7 bases. Looked up from germline, CDR1 is SEHNR and CDR2 is FQNEAQ (reference sequence). The CDR3 loop spans 11 amino acids. The V segment lost 5 bases and the J segment 7 bases; nucleotides outside the gene matches: 1. CDR3: CASSRQGEAFF. CDR3 DNA: TGTGCCAGCAGCCGACAGGGTGAAGCTTTCTTT.

The chain uses TRBV9 and TRBJ2-3; 9 nucleotides agree with TRBD2. CDR1 SGDLS and CDR2 YYNGEE come from the germline V gene. V was pared by 2 bases and J by 3 bases, with 7 bases of the junction left unmatched. This CDR3 region has 16 residues. The CDR3 bases are TGTGCCAGCAGCGTGGTCGCGGGGGGGCCTACAGATACGCAGTATTTT. Translated, it gives CASSVVAGGPTDTQYF.

This clone was seen only a few times. The chain is built from TRBV4-1 and TRBJ1-3; possible D gene TRBD1, 6 bases. The CDR3 runs to 16 residues. CDR1 and CDR2 from the germline V gene are MGHRA and YSYEKL. Between the trimmed V and J ends, which lost 0 bases and 2 bases, there was a span of 11 bases. CDR3 sequence reads: CASSQDPTGPGNTIYF. In DNA form, the CDR3 reads TGCGCCAGCAGCCAAGACCCCACAGGGCCTGGAAACACCATATATTTT.

The chain couples TRBV5-1 to TRBJ2-1; no definite D call. Germline CDR1 SGHRS, CDR2 YFSETQ. V gave up 0 bases and J gave up 0 bases, with 10 bases separating them. This CDR3 spans 16 amino acids. CDR3 bases: TGCGCCAGCAGCTTGGGCCCCGAGAGCTCCTACAATGAGCAGTTCTTC. The encoded protein is CASSLGPESSYNEQFF.

This chain uses TRBV29-1 with TRBJ2-7; D might be TRBD1 (6 bases). The V end was cut by 7 bases, the J end by 2 bases, with 15 bases between. From germline, CDR1 is SQVTM and CDR2 ANQGSEA. The CDR3 is 13 amino acids. The CDR3 region is CSALRQDTYEQYF. Here the CDR3 DNA reads TGCAGCGCCCTGCGACAGGACACCTACGAGCAGTACTTC.

This CDR3 reads CASSLGDSRNEQFF. The CDR3 DNA is TGCGCCAGCAGCCTAGGGGACTCCAGGAATGAGCAGTTCTTC. This chain joins TRBV5-1 and TRBJ2-1; a possible D gene is TRBD2 (6 bases). V lost 4 bases and J lost 7, with 15 bases in between. This CDR3 contains 14 residues. Germline lookup yields CDR1 SGHRS and CDR2 YFSETQ.

This sequence joins TRBV12-5 and TRBJ2-2; 14 bases map to TRBD2. The CDR3 loop spans 20 amino acids. J lost 1 base, V lost 3 bases, and 10 bases had no gene match. Per germline, CDR1 LGHNT and CDR2 FRNRAP. The CDR3 region has the DNA TGTGCTAGTGGTTTACTTAGGACTAGCGGGGGGCCTAGGAACACCGGGGAGCTGTTTTTT. Translation: CASGLLRTSGGPRNTGELFF.